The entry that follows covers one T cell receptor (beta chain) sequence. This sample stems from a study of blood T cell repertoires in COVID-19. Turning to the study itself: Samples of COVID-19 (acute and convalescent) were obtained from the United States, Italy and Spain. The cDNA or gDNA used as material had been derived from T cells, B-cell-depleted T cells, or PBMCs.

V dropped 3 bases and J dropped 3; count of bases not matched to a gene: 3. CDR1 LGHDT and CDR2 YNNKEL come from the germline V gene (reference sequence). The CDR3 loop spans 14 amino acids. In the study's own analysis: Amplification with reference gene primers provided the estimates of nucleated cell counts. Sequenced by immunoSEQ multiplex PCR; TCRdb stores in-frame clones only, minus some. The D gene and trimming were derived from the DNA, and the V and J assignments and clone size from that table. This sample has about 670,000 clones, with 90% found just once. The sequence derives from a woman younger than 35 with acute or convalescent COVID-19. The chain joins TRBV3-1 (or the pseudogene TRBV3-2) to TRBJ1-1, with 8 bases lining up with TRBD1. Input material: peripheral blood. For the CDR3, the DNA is TGTGCCAGCAGCCATGAGACAGGGGACACTGAAGCTTTCTTT. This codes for CASSHETGDTEAFF.